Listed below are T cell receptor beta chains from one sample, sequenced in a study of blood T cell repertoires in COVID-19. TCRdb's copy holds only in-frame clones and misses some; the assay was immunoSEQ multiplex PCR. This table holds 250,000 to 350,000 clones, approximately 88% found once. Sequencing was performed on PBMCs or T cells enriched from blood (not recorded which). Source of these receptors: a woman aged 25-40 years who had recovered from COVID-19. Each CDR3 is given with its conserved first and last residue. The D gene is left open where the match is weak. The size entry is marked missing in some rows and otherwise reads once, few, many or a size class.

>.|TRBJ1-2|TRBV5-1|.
TGCGCCAGCAGCCGGGAGGGGGGATATGGCTACACCTTC
CASSREGGYGYTF
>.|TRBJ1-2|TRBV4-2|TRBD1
TGTGCCAGCAGCCTCGACAGGGAAGTGGGCTACACCTTC
CASSLDREVGYTF
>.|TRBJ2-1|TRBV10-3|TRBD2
TGTGCCATCAGCCGGGACAGCGGGGGGCCCAGGGAGCAGTTCTTC
CAISRDSGGPREQFF
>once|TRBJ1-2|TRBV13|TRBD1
TGTGCCAGCAGCCTCGGCCCCCCCGGGACAGGGTCCTATGGCTACACCTTC
CASSLGPPGTGSYGYTF
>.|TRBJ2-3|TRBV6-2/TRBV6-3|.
TGTGCCAGCAGTCTAGCGACGGCCCCCGTTACGCAGTATTTT
CASSLATAPVTQYF
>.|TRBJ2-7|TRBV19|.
TGTGCCAGTAGTGCGGGCCCCACCGGCCTCGAGCAGTACTTC
CASSAGPTGLEQYF
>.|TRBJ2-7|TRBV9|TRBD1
TGTGCCAGCAGCACAGGGGGCGGTTACGAGCAGTACTTC
CASSTGGGYEQYF
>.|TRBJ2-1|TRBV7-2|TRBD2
TGTGCCAGCAGCTTCGGACTAGCGCCCTCCTACAATGAGCAGTTCTTC
CASSFGLAPSYNEQFF
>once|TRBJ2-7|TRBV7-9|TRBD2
TGTGCCAGCGGGTTTAGCGGGAGCCCCTCCTACGAGCAGTACTTC
CASGFSGSPSYEQYF
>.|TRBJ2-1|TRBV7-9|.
TGTGCCAGCAGCCCAGACTACAATGAGCAGTTCTTC
CASSPDYNEQFF
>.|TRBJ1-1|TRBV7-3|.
TGTGCCAGCAGCTTATTTGAGATTACCAACACTGAAGCTTTCTTT
CASSLFEITNTEAFF
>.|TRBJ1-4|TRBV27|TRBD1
TGTGCCAGCAGCCTCCGGGACAGGTTGGGTGAAAAACTGTTTTTT
CASSLRDRLGEKLFF
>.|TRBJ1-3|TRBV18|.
TGTGCCAGCTCTCGACAGGCCCCTCCGGGAAACACCATATATTTT
CASSRQAPPGNTIYF
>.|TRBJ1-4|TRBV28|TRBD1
TGTGCCAGCAGCTCACCGGGACAGGGGAATGAAAAACTGTTTTTT
CASSSPGQGNEKLFF
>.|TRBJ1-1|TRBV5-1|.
TGCGCCAGCAGCTTGGGGGACTCGATGAACACTGAAGCTTTCTTT
CASSLGDSMNTEAFF
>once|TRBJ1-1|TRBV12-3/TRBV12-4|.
TGTGCCAGCAGTTTTAACTCTGAAGCTTTCTTT
CASSFNSEAFF
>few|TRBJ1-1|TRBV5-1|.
TGCGCCAGCCGTACCGGGACAGAAGCTTTCTTT
CASRTGTEAFF
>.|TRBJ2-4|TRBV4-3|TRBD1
TGCGCCAGCAGCCTTGGACAGGGAGTCATTCAGTACTTC
CASSLGQGVIQYF
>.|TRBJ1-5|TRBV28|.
TGTGCCAGCAGTGCCCCTGGGCCCCTTGGCAATCAGCCCCAGCATTTT
CASSAPGPLGNQPQHF
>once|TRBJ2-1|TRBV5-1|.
TGCGCCAGCAGCCTTGACAGATTTTACAATGAGCAGTTCTTC
CASSLDRFYNEQFF
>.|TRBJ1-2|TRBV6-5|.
TGTGCCAGCGGGGAGGCGACTGCTATCGGCTATGGCTACACCTTC
CASGEATAIGYGYTF
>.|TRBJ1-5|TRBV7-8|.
TGTGCCAGCAGCCCCGACAGGTTCGACAATCAGCCCCAGCATTTT
CASSPDRFDNQPQHF
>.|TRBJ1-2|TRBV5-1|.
TGCGCCAGCAGCAATAAAGGGGGAATCGGCTACACCTTC
CASSNKGGIGYTF
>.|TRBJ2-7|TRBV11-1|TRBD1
TGTGCCAGCAGCTTAGCTATGAAACAGGGGTACTCCTACGAGCAGTACTTC
CASSLAMKQGYSYEQYF
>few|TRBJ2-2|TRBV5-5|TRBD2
TGTGCCAGCAGCTTGCCCCCCGGGGGGGGTAGGACCGGGGAGCTGTTTTTT
CASSLPPGGGRTGELFF
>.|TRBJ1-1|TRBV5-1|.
TGCGCCAGCCTTGGAGACGGCACGAACACTGAAGCTTTCTTT
CASLGDGTNTEAFF
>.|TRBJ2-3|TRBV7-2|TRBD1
TGTGCCAGCAGCTTAGAATACAGGGGTCCCAGGAGTGTGGATACGCAGTATTTT
CASSLEYRGPRSVDTQYF
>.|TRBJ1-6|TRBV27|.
TGTGCCAGCAGTTTGGGCGGGGGGTTATCACCCCTCCACTTT
CASSLGGGLSPLHF
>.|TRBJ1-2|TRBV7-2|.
TGTGCCAGCAGCTCCCCGGGAACCTATGGCTACACCTTC
CASSSPGTYGYTF
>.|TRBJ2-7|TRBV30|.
TGTGCCTGCACTCGGTCAGGAGGAGACGAGCAGTACTTC
CACTRSGGDEQYF
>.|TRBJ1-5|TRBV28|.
TGTGCCAGCAGTTTAACAGGGCCCACACAGCCCCAGCATTTT
CASSLTGPTQPQHF
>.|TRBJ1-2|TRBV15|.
TGTGCCACCAGCGACCCGCGCGGGGGGGTTGGGGGCTACACCTTC
CATSDPRGGVGGYTF